This T cell receptor (beta chain) derives from a study of T cells in Graves' hyperthyroidism and ophthalmopathy. This clonotype was observed at least ten times. Trimming took 0 bases from V and 5 from J; bases not matched to a gene: 6. In germline, CDR1 is MGHRA, CDR2 YSYEKL. The CDR3 extends over 16 amino acids. The source material, RNA transcripts, was used to amplify TCR beta CDR3 regions. Carried out on the TCR CDR3, a first-round RT-PCR used the HTBI primer set. TCRdb ran MiXCR on the multiplex PCR reads and lists one entry per CDR3 protein. The sample lists about 260,000 distinct CDR3 sequences, 16% occurring once.

Source material: blood. The J gene is TRBJ2-7, the V gene TRBV4-1; TRBD2 agrees at 11 bases. The receptor was derived from a woman under 30 with Graves' ophthalmopathy. CDR3 loop: CASSQDVGSGRDEQYF. CDR3 nucleotides: TGCGCCAGCAGCCAAGACGTGGGTAGCGGGAGGGACGAGCAGTACTTC.